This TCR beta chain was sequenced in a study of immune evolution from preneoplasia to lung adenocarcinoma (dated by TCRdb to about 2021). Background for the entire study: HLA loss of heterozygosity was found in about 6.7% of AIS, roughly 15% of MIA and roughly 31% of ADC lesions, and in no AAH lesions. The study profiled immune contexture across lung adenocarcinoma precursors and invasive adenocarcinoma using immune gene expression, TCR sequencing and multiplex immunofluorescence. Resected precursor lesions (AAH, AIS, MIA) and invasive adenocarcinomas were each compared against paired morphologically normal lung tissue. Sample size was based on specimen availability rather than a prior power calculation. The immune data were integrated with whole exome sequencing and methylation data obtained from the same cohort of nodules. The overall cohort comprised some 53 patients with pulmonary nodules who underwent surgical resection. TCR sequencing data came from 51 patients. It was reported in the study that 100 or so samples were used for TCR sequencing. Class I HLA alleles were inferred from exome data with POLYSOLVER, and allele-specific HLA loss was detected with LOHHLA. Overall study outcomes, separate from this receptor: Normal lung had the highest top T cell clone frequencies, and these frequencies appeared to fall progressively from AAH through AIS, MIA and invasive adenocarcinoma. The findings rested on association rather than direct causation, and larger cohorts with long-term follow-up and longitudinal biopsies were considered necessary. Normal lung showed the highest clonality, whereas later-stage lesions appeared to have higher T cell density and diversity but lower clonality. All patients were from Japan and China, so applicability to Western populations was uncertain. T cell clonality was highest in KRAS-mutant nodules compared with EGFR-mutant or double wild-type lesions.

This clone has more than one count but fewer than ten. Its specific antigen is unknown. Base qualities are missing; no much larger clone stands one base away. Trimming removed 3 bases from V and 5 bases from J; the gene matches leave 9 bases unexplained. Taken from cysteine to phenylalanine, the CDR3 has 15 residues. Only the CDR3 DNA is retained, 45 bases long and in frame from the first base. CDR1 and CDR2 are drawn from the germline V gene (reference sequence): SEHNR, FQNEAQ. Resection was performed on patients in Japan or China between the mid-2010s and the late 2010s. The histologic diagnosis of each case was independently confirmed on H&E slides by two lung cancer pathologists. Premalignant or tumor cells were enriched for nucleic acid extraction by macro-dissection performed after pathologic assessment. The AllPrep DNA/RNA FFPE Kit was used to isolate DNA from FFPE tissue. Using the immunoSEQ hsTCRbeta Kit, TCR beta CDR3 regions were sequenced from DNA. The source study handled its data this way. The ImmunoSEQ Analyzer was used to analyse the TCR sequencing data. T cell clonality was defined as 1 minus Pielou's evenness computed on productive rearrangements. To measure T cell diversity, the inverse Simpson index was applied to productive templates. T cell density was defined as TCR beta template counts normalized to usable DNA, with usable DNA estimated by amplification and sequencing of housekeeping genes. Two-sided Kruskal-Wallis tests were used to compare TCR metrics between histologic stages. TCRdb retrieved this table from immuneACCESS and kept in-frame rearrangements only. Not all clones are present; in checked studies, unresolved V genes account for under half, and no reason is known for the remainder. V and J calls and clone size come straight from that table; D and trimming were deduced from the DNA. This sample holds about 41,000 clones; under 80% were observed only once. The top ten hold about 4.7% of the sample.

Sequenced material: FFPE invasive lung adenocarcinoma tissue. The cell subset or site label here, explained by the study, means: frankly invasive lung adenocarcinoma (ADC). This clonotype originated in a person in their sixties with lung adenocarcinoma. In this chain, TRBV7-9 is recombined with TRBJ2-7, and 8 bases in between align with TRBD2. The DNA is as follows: TGTGCCAGCAGCTTCGCGCGGGGGGCGGGCAACGAGCAGTACTTC. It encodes CASSFARGAGNEQYF.